The 6 T cell receptor beta chains below come from one sample, sequenced in a study of control samples from healthy donors and cancer patients. TCRdb's copy holds only in-frame clones and misses some; the assay was immunoSEQ multiplex PCR. The sample consists of under 150,000 clones, about 88% of them appearing once. Sequenced material: blood. Receptor source: a woman in her twenties or thirties in good health.

This sequence joins TRBV9 and TRBJ2-1; 8 bases match TRBD2. The germline V gene has CDR1 SGDLS and CDR2 YYNGEE. CDR3 size: 19 residues. V gave up 0 bases and J gave up 9 bases; unmatched junction bases: 20. The CDR3 protein is CASSVEPVPGTSTLREQFF. In nucleotides, the CDR3 is TGTGCCAGCAGCGTAGAACCAGTCCCCGGGACTAGTACCTTGCGTGAGCAGTTCTTC.

The V call is TRBV7-2, the J call TRBJ2-3; maybe TRBD2 (5 bases). V lost 1 base, J lost 5 bases, and 7 bases lay in between. The CDR3 is 13 amino acids. Germline V lookup: CDR1 SGHTA, CDR2 FQGNSA. CDR3 sequence reads: CASSLDGGDTQYF. The CDR3 bases are TGTGCCAGCAGCTTAGACGGAGGAGATACGCAGTATTTT.

V is TRBV27 and J is TRBJ2-2; tentative D call: TRBD1 (5 bases). The germline CDR1 and CDR2 sequences are MNHEY and SMNVEV (reference sequence). V was shortened by 7 bases and J by 3 bases, with 15 bases between the two germline ends. The CDR3 is 15 residues long. This CDR3 reads CASTVDRPDTGELFF. CDR3 sequence (DNA): TGTGCCAGCACCGTCGACAGACCTGACACCGGGGAGCTGTTTTTT.

The chain carries TRBV5-4 and TRBJ2-7; 11 bases line up with TRBD2. The CDR3 runs 14 residues. Germline loops: CDR1 SGHNT, CDR2 YYREEE (reference sequence). After removal of 0 bases from V and 8 bases from J, the junction contained 4 bases not matched to a gene. Here the CDR3 DNA reads TGTGCCAGCAGCTTGGATAGCGGGAGGGCCCAGCAGTACTTC. Its translation: CASSLDSGRAQQYF.

The genes are TRBV5-6 and TRBJ2-5; D is perhaps TRBD2 (6 bases). Germline-derived CDR1 and CDR2 are SGHDT and YYEEEE. Trimming took off 0 bases at V and 6 bases at J, with 15 bases between the two ends. The CDR3 consists of 15 residues. CDR3 bases: TGTGCCAGCAGCTTGGGGCCCGGGACTCCCAAGACCCAGTACTTC. Translated: CASSLGPGTPKTQYF. Using reference TRBV5-6 and TRBJ2-5 for the parts outside the CDR3, the full variable domain is DAGVTQSPTHLIKTRGQQVTLRCSPKSGHDTVSWYQQALGQGPQFIFQYYEEEERQRGNFPDRFSGHQFPNYSSELNVNALLLGDSALYLCASSLGPGTPKTQYFGPGTRLLVL.

The genes are TRBV19 and TRBJ1-1; possible D gene TRBD1, 6 bases. The CDR3 loop spans 15 amino acids. Deletions cut 1 base from V and 1 base from J, with 10 bases between. CDR1 is LNHDA and CDR2 is SQIVND in the germline V gene (reference sequence). This CDR3 reads CASSIVSGENTEAFF. CDR3 nucleotides: TGTGCCAGTAGTATAGTTTCAGGGGAGAACACTGAAGCTTTCTTT.